Listed below are T cell receptor beta chains from one sample, sequenced in a study of blood T cell repertoires in COVID-19. The repertoire was sequenced with immunoSEQ multiplex PCR; TCRdb's copy has only in-frame clones and lacks some. The sample lists about 190,000 clones; more than 60% were seen once. The specimen sequenced was peripheral blood. The receptors derive from a woman between 45 and 60 years old with acute or convalescent COVID-19. Both conserved end residues are part of each CDR3. Fields, in order: clone size, D gene, J gene, V gene, CDR3 protein, CDR3 DNA. A D gene is named only where the DNA matches it firmly. Not every row has a clone size; where given, it reads once, few, many or a size class.

>NA|NA|TRBJ1-1|TRBV10-3
CAISEAFRAFF
TGTGCCATCAGTGAGGCCTTCCGGGCTTTCTTT
>NA|NA|TRBJ2-7|TRBV30
CAWSVQGGNEQYF
TGTGCCTGGAGTGTCCAGGGGGGTAACGAGCAGTACTTC
>NA|NA|TRBJ1-5|TRBV10-3
CAISEREQGSQPQHF
TGTGCCATCAGTGAGCGGGAACAGGGTTCCCAGCCCCAGCATTTT
>few|TRBD2|TRBJ2-1|TRBV4-1
CASRPNPAGESNEQFF
TGCGCCAGCAGGCCCAATCCAGCGGGGGAGTCCAATGAGCAGTTCTTC
>NA|NA|TRBJ1-1|TRBV7-2
CASSYQGPGVTEAFF
TGTGCCAGCAGCTATCAGGGTCCTGGGGTTACTGAAGCTTTCTTT
>NA|NA|TRBJ2-7|TRBV28
CASSFVQAYEQYF
TGTGCCAGCAGTTTCGTGCAGGCGTACGAGCAGTACTTC
>NA|NA|TRBJ1-3|TRBV5-1
CASSLKQGNTIYF
TGCGCCAGCAGCTTGAAGCAAGGAAACACCATATATTTT
>NA|NA|TRBJ1-4|TRBV27
CASTSGRAGNEKLFF
TGTGCCAGCACTTCCGGGCGGGCGGGTAATGAAAAACTGTTTTTT
>medium-sized|NA|TRBJ2-1|TRBV9
CASSVDTTPGEQFF
TGTGCCAGCAGCGTAGATACCACTCCCGGTGAGCAGTTCTTC
>NA|NA|TRBJ2-3|TRBV6-5
CASSFGTSGTDTQYF
TGTGCCAGCAGTTTTGGGACTTCTGGCACAGATACGCAGTATTTT
>NA|NA|TRBJ1-3|TRBV4-2
CASSLREDSGNTIYF
TGTGCCAGCAGCCTCCGGGAGGACTCTGGAAACACCATATATTTT
>NA|TRBD1|TRBJ1-2|TRBV7-6
CASSPDRAGSPYGYTF
TGTGCCAGCAGCCCGGACAGGGCCGGATCTCCCTATGGCTACACCTTC
>NA|TRBD1|TRBJ2-1|TRBV9
CASSPTHYTGQGSNEQFF
TGTGCCAGCAGCCCCACACACTACACGGGACAGGGTAGTAATGAGCAGTTCTTC
>NA|NA|TRBJ1-5|TRBV10-3
CAISESSRPGQPQHF
TGTGCCATCAGTGAGTCGTCCAGGCCGGGACAGCCCCAGCATTTT
>NA|NA|TRBJ2-7|TRBV2
CASSAGRVYEQYF
TGTGCCAGCAGTGCAGGGCGAGTCTACGAGCAGTACTTC
>NA|NA|TRBJ1-2|TRBV28
CASSSGYYGYTF
TGTGCCAGCAGTTCGGGATACTATGGCTACACCTTC
>few|TRBD1|TRBJ1-1|TRBV4-1
CASSQAGGHTEAFF
TGCGCCAGCAGCCAAGCAGGGGGGCATACTGAAGCTTTCTTT
>NA|TRBD1|TRBJ2-7|TRBV2
CASNPGTGNYEQYF
TGTGCCAGCAACCCTGGGACAGGGAACTACGAGCAGTACTTC
>few|TRBD2|TRBJ2-3|TRBV10-3
CAISESLMTSGSPTDTQYF
TGTGCCATCAGTGAGTCTCTGATGACTAGCGGGAGCCCCACAGATACGCAGTATTTT
>NA|TRBD2|TRBJ2-1|TRBV2
CASSGYSYNEQFF
TGTGCCAGTAGCGGGTATTCCTACAATGAGCAGTTCTTC
>NA|NA|TRBJ2-7|TRBV7-9
CASSLRPDSSYEQYF
TGTGCCAGCAGCTTAAGGCCGGACAGCTCCTACGAGCAGTACTTC
>NA|NA|TRBJ2-3|TRBV5-1
CASSQGTGDTQYF
TGCGCCAGCAGCCAGGGAACAGGCGATACGCAGTATTTT
>NA|NA|TRBJ2-3|TRBV5-1
CASSFAGAGTDTQYF
TGCGCCAGCAGCTTTGCGGGGGCCGGCACAGATACGCAGTATTTT
>NA|TRBD2|TRBJ2-5|TRBV30
CAWSFGGSRETQYF
TGTGCCTGGAGTTTCGGCGGGAGTCGGGAGACCCAGTACTTC
>few|NA|TRBJ2-7|TRBV6-1
CASSEGQGMGEQYF
TGTGCCAGCAGTGAGGGCCAGGGTATGGGCGAGCAGTACTTC
>NA|NA|TRBJ1-4|TRBV9
CASSVLGGLNEKLFF
TGTGCCAGCAGCGTCCTCGGGGGATTGAATGAAAAACTGTTTTTT
>NA|TRBD1|TRBJ1-5|TRBV9
CASSAGTGYVQPQHF
TGTGCCAGCAGCGCCGGGACAGGGTATGTACAGCCCCAGCATTTT
>NA|TRBD1|TRBJ2-7|TRBV24-1
CATSDSGTGGEMTYEQYF
TGTGCCACCAGTGATTCCGGGACAGGGGGCGAAATGACCTACGAGCAGTACTTC
>NA|TRBD1|TRBJ1-2|TRBV19
CASRRAGGYGYTF
TGTGCCAGTAGAAGGGCAGGGGGCTATGGCTACACCTTC
>NA|NA|TRBJ1-2|TRBV9
CASSVESGGAGYTF
TGTGCCAGCAGCGTAGAAAGCGGAGGGGCTGGCTACACCTTC
>many|TRBD2|TRBJ2-1|TRBV7-2
CASSLVAGGPYNEQFF
TGTGCCAGCAGCTTAGTCGCGGGGGGGCCCTACAATGAGCAGTTCTTC
>NA|TRBD1|TRBJ1-2|TRBV9
CASSAGGQVTSNYGYTF
TGTGCCAGCAGCGCGGGGGGACAGGTGACCTCCAATTATGGCTACACCTTC
>NA|NA|TRBJ1-5|TRBV5-8
CASSEFIGGVVQPQHF
TGTGCCAGCAGCGAGTTCATAGGAGGGGTGGTTCAGCCCCAGCATTTT
>NA|TRBD2|TRBJ2-1|TRBV5-1
CASRLAGGNEQFF
TGCGCCAGCAGACTAGCGGGGGGCAATGAGCAGTTCTTC
>NA|TRBD1|TRBJ1-5|TRBV3-1/TRBV3-2
CASSQDRGGGQPQHF
TGTGCCAGCAGCCAAGATAGAGGGGGCGGGCAGCCCCAGCATTTT
>NA|NA|TRBJ2-3|TRBV28
CASSFRGGNTQYF
TGTGCCAGCAGTTTTAGGGGTGGGAATACGCAGTATTTT
>NA|TRBD1|TRBJ1-2|TRBV6-1
CASRQQGKVYGYTF
TGTGCCAGCAGACAACAGGGGAAAGTATATGGCTACACCTTC
>NA|NA|TRBJ2-7|TRBV4-1
CASSQVRFDSPVGQYF
TGCGCCAGCAGCCAAGTGAGGTTTGACAGCCCGGTTGGGCAGTACTTC
>NA|NA|TRBJ2-3|TRBV6-2/TRBV6-3
CASSSTGILTDTQYF
TGTGCCAGCAGTTCAACAGGCATCCTCACAGATACGCAGTATTTT
>NA|NA|TRBJ2-7|TRBV28
CASSFLQGRDEQYF
TGTGCCAGCAGTTTTCTGCAGGGTCGAGACGAGCAGTACTTC
>NA|NA|TRBJ1-5|TRBV19
CASSIVFNQPQHF
TGTGCCAGTAGTATAGTCTTTAATCAGCCCCAGCATTTT
>NA|NA|TRBJ1-5|TRBV19
CASSIVSGDNQPQHF
TGTGCCAGTAGTATAGTGTCAGGGGATAATCAGCCCCAGCATTTT
>NA|TRBD1|TRBJ1-1|TRBV10-3
CAISEDRAMNTEAFF
TGTGCCATCAGTGAGGACAGGGCAATGAACACTGAAGCTTTCTTT
>NA|NA|TRBJ1-3|TRBV30
CAWSVSDGNTIYF
TGTGCCTGGAGTGTAAGCGATGGAAACACCATATATTTT